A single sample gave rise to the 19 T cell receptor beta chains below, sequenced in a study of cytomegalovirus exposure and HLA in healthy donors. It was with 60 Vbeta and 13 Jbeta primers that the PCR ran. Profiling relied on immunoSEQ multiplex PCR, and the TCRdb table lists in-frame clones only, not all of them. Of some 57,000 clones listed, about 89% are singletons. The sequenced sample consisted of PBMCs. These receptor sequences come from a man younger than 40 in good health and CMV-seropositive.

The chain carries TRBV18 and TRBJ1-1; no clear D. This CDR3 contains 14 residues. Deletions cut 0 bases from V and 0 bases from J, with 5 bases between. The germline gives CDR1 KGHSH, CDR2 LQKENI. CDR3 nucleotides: TGTGCCAGCTCACCACCCCCCTTGAACACTGAAGCTTTCTTT. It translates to CASSPPPLNTEAFF.

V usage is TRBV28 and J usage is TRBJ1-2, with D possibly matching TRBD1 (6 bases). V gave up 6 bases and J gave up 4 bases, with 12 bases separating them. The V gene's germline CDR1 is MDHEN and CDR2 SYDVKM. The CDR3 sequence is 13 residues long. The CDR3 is CASRSGALYGYTF. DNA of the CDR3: TGTGCCAGCAGGTCAGGGGCGCTCTATGGCTACACCTTC.

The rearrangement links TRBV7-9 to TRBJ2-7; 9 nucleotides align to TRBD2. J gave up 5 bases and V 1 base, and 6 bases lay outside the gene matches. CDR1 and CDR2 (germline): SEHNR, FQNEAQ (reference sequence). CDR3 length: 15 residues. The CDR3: CASSLGRGRADEQYF. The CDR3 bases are TGTGCCAGCAGCTTAGGGCGCGGGAGGGCCGACGAGCAGTACTTC.

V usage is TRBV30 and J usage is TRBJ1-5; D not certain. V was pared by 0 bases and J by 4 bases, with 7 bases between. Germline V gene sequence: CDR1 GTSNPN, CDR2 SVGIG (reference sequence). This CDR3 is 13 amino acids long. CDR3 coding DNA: TGTGCCTGGAGTGTAGGAGGGAATCAGCCCCAGCATTTT. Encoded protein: CAWSVGGNQPQHF. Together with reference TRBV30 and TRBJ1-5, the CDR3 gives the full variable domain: SQTIHQWPATLVQPVGSPLSLECTVEGTSNPNLYWYRQAAGRGLQLLFYSVGIGQISSEVPQNLSASRPQDRQFILSSKKLLLSDSGFYLCAWSVGGNQPQHFGDGTRLSIL.

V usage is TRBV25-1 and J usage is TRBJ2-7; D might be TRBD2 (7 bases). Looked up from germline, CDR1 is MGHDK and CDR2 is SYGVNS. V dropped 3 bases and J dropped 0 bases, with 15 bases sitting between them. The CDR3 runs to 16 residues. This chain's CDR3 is CASSEGGRGVSYEQYF. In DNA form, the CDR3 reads TGTGCCAGCAGTGAGGGGGGGAGGGGGGTCTCCTACGAGCAGTACTTC.

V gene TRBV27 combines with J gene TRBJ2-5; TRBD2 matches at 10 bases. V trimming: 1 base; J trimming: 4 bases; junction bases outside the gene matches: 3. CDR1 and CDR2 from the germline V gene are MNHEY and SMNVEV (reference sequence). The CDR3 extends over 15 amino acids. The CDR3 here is CASSLLAGGGETQYF. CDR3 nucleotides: TGTGCCAGCAGTTTATTAGCGGGAGGTGGAGAGACCCAGTACTTC.

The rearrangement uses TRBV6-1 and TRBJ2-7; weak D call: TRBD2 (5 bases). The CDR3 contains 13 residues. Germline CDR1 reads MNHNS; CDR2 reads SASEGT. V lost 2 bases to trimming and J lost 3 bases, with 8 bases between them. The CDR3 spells CASSESGIYEQYF. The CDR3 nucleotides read TGTGCCAGCAGTGAATCGGGGATCTACGAGCAGTACTTC.

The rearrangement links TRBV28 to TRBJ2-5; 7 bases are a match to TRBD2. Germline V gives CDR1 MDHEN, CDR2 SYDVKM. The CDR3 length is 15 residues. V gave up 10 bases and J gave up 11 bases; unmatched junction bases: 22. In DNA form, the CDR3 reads TGTGCCATCACCTTAAGGGCAAACGGGGGGTGGGAGCAGTACTTC. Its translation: CAITLRANGGWEQYF.

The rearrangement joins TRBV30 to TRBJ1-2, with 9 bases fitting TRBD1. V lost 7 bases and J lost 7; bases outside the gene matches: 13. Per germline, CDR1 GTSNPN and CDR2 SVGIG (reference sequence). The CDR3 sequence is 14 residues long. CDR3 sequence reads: CASLGTGFSGGYTF. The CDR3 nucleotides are TGTGCCTCTCTAGGGACAGGGTTCAGTGGTGGCTACACCTTC. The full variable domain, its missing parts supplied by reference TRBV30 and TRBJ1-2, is SQTIHQWPATLVQPVGSPLSLECTVEGTSNPNLYWYRQAAGRGLQLLFYSVGIGQISSEVPQNLSASRPQDRQFILSSKKLLLSDSGFYLCASLGTGFSGGYTFGSGTRLTVV.

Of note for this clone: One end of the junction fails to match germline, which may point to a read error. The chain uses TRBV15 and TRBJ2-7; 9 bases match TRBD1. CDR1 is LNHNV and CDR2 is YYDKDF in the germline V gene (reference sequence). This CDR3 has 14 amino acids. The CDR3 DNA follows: TGTGCCACCAGCAACAGGGGGCGTTTACCCTTTAGGCACTTC. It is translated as CATSNRGRLPFRHF.

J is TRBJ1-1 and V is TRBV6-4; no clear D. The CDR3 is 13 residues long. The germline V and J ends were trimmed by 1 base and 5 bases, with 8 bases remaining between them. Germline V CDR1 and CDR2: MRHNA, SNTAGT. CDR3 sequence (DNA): TGTGCCAGCAGTGACTTGGGAGGGACTGAAGCTTTCTTT. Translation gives CASSDLGGTEAFF.

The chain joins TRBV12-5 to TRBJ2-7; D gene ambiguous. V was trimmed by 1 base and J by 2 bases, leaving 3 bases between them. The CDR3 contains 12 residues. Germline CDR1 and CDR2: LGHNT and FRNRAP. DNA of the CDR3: TGTGCTAGTGGTTTGGACACCTACGAGCAGTACTTC. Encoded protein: CASGLDTYEQYF.

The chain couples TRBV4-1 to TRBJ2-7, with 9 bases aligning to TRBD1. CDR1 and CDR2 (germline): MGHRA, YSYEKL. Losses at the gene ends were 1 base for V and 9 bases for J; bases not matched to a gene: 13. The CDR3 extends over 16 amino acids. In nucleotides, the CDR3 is TGCGCCAGCAGCCAAGCCCCGGGACAGGGCTTTGTGGGGCAGTACTTC. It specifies CASSQAPGQGFVGQYF.

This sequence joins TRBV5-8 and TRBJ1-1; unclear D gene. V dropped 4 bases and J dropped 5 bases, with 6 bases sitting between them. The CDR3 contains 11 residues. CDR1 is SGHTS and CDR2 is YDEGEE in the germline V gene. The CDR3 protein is CASSERTEAFF. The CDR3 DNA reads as TGTGCCAGCAGCGAGCGAACTGAAGCTTTCTTT.

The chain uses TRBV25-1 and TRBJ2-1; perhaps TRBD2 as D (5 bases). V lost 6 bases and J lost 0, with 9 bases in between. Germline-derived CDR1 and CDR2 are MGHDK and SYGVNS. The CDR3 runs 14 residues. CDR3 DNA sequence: TGTGCCAGCAGCCCAGGAGGCTCCTACAATGAGCAGTTCTTC. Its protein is CASSPGGSYNEQFF.

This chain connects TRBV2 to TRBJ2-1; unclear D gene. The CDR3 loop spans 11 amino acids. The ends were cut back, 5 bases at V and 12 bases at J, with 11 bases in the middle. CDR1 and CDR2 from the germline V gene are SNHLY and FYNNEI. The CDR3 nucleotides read TGTGCCAGCAGTCCCCAAACTCGGCAGTTCTTC. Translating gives CASSPQTRQFF.

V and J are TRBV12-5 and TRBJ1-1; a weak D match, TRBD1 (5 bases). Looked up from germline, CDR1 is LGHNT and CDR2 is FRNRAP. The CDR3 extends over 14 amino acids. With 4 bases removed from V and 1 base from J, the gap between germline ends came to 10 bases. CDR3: CASGSSTANTEAFF. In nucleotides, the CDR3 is TGTGCTAGTGGTTCCTCGACAGCGAACACTGAAGCTTTCTTT.

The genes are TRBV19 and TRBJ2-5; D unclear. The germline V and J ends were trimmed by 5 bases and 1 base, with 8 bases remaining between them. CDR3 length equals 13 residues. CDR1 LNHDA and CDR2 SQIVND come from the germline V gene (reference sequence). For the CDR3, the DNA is TGTGCCAGTAGTGGAAACAGCCAAGAGACCCAGTACTTC. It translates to CASSGNSQETQYF.

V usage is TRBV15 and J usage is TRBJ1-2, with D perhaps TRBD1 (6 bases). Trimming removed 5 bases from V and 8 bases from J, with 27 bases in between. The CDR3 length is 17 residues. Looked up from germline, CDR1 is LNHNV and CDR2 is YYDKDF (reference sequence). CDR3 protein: CATSATGTPLTLWGYTF. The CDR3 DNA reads TGTGCCACCAGCGCTACCGGGACACCTCTCACCCTATGGGGCTACACCTTC.